This is a list of T cell receptor beta chains from one sample in a study of T cell responses to AZD1222 COVID-19 vaccine. Measured with immunoSEQ multiplex PCR; TCRdb has only the in-frame clones, and not every one. The sample holds tens of thousands of clones, roughly 92% seen once. The sample was peripheral blood, taken 28 days after the second AZD1222 dose. Source of these receptors: an adult who received the AZD1222 COVID-19 vaccine. Both conserved end residues are part of each CDR3. A D gene is named only where the DNA matches it firmly. Some rows mark clone size as missing; the rest say once, few, many or name a class of expanded clone.

NA	TRBV2	TRBJ1-1	NA	TGTGCCAGCAGTGAAAACGGGGGCTACACTGAAGCTTTCTTT	CASSENGGYTEAFF
few	TRBV27	TRBJ1-3	NA	TGTGCCAGCAGTTCCCTCCCGAGGGGCCGAGACACCATATATTTT	CASSSLPRGRDTIYF
NA	TRBV29-1	TRBJ1-2	NA	TGCAGCGTTGAGGTGGCAGGGGCGATGGGGGGCTACACCTTC	CSVEVAGAMGGYTF
NA	TRBV11-3	TRBJ1-2	NA	TGTGCCAGCAGCCCAAGAAGCGCGGATGGCTACACCTTC	CASSPRSADGYTF
NA	TRBV2	TRBJ1-5	NA	TGTGCCAGCAGTGAGGGGGGGGGCCAGCCCCAGCATTTT	CASSEGGGQPQHF
NA	TRBV7-9	TRBJ1-6	TRBD1	TGTGCCAGCAGCCAGACAGGGGCTGGTTCACCCCTCCACTTT	CASSQTGAGSPLHF
once	TRBV27	TRBJ1-2	NA	TGTGCCAGCAGTTTAACCCAAACCGGGCTAGAAGGCTACACCTTC	CASSLTQTGLEGYTF
NA	TRBV23-1	TRBJ1-1	NA	TGCGCCAGCAGTCAATCGAATCCCAGGCTTACCCGGAATACTGAAGCTTTCTTT	CASSQSNPRLTRNTEAFF
NA	TRBV29-1	TRBJ2-7	NA	TGCAGCGCACGCGTCGGGGACCGCGAGCAGTACTTC	CSARVGDREQYF
few	TRBV19	TRBJ1-6	NA	TGTGCCAGTAGTGGAGGGGTATCCTATAATTCACCCCTCCACTTT	CASSGGVSYNSPLHF
few	TRBV5-5	TRBJ1-6	NA	TGTGCCAGCAGCCACACGACAGGCTCCTATAATTCACCCCTCCACTTT	CASSHTTGSYNSPLHF
NA	TRBV11-3	TRBJ2-7	NA	TGTGCCAGCAGCCTCCGTGGAGGTTATAGCTACGAGCAGTACTTC	CASSLRGGYSYEQYF
NA	TRBV5-1	TRBJ1-2	TRBD1	TGCGCCAGCAGTCCGCAACAGGGGGCGAACTATGGCTACACCTTC	CASSPQQGANYGYTF
NA	TRBV28	TRBJ1-4	NA	TGTGCCTCGACACGTGACAGTCTCAATGAAAAACTGTTTTTT	CASTRDSLNEKLFF
NA	TRBV11-2	TRBJ2-5	TRBD2	TGTGCCAGCAGCTTAAACCGACCGGGACTAGCCTCGCAAGAGACCCAGTACTTC	CASSLNRPGLASQETQYF
NA	TRBV2	TRBJ2-5	TRBD2	TGTGCCAGCACTAGACTAGCGGGGGGTCTAGAGACCCAGTACTTC	CASTRLAGGLETQYF